This T cell receptor (beta chain) is from a study of tumor and adjacent non-tumor tissue in lung cancer. As regards this clonotype: The target antigen is unknown. The junction departs from the called germline gene at one end, perhaps through a read error.

RNA was extracted from bulk tissue without any cell sorting. Study-wide findings and caveats: TCR diversity was significantly greater in tumor than normal lung tissue.

The library came from three nested PCR rounds adapted from ARM-PCR protocols. One entry per CDR3 protein, called by TCRdb with MiXCR from the multiplex PCR reads. The sample has over 110,000 distinct CDR3 sequences, approximately 66% seen once; the top ten hold over 15%. CDR3 length: 12 amino acids. Germline lookup yields CDR1 SGHAT and CDR2 FQNNGV. This sequence joins TRBV11-2 and TRBJ2-5; the D gene is possibly TRBD1 (5 bases). The sequence was collected from a man aged 55 to 69 with small cell lung cancer. The sample comprised lung tumor tissue. The DNA of the CDR3 is TGTGCGAGCAGCTCGCACAGGGAGACCCAGTACTTC. Its translation is CASSSHRETQYF.